This T cell receptor (beta chain) emerged from a study of graft-versus-host responses after intestinal transplantation. TCRdb's table, derived via immunoSEQ multiplex PCR, lists solely in-frame clones and lacks some. The sample lists nearly 25,000 clones, under 45% occurring once. This clone turned up a few times. Responders (approximately 200,000, CFSE-labeled) met approximately 200,000 stimulators that were irradiated and violet-dye-labeled. CFSE-low proliferating responders, CD3+CD4+ and CD3+CD8+, were sorted post-reaction. Sample: alloreactive CD4+ T cells from a mixed lymphocyte reaction culture, taken before intestinal transplant. Subset indicated: CFSE-low proliferating T cells sorted from roughly six-day pre-transplant mixed lymphocyte reaction (GvH or HvG direction). The receptor was derived from a human patient who received an intestinal transplant.

DNA of the CDR3: TGTGCCAGCAGCCAAGTCGTGGTAGCGGGCGCCCGAGGGAAGGAGCAGTACTTC. This encodes CASSQVVVAGARGKEQYF. This rearrangement joins TRBV4-2 to TRBJ2-7; 7 bases are shared with TRBD2. Germline trimming cut 1 base from V and 7 bases from J; bases unmatched to any gene: 19. The CDR3 spans 18 residues. Germline CDR1 is LGHNA and CDR2 is YNFKEQ.